This T cell receptor (beta chain) was sequenced during a study of cytomegalovirus exposure and HLA in healthy donors. This clone occurred a few times. What it recognizes is unknown. At one end, the junction sequence differs from germline, possibly due to a read error. Per germline, CDR1 SGHDN and CDR2 FVKESK. The CDR3 runs 12 residues. It was with 60 Vbeta and 13 Jbeta primers that the PCR ran. Method: immunoSEQ multiplex PCR; TCRdb's copy keeps in-frame clones and lacks some. The sample contains under 130,000 clones, roughly 70% of which appear only once. Those who donated were healthy bone marrow donors. General observations from the study: Apart from CMV serostatus, no immune exposure information was available. Later on, a genetic analysis was performed. It linked a missense variant in DCLRE1C with V- and J-gene trimming of TCR beta. Later work found most CMV-associated TCR beta chains apparently HLA-restricted.

The receptor was isolated from a man aged 40-49 years in good health and CMV-seropositive. The genes are TRBV14 and TRBJ1-2, with TRBD1 as a possible D gene (6 bases). Sequencing was performed on PBMCs. CDR3 sequence reads: CASSQDPHRVAF. The CDR3 coding sequence is TGTGCCAGCAGCCAAGATCCGCACAGGGTAGCCTTC.